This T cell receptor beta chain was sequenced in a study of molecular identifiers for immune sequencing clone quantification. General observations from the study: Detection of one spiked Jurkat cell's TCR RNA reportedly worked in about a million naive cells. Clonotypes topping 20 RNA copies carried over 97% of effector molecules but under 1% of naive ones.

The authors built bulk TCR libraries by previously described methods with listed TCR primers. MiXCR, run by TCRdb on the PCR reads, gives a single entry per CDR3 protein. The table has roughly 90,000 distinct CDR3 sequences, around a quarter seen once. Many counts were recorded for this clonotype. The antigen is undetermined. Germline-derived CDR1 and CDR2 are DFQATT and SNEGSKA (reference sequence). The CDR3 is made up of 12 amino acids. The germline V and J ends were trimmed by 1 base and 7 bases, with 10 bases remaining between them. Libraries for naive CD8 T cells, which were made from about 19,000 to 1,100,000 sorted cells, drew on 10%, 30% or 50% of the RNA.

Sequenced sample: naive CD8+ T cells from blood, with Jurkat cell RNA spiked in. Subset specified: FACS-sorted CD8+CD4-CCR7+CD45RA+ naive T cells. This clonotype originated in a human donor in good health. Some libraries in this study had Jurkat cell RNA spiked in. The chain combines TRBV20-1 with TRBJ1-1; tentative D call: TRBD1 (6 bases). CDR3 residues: CSARGDTGEAFF. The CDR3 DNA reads TGCAGTGCTAGAGGGGACACCGGTGAAGCTTTCTTT.